Listed here are 4 T cell receptor beta chains from one sample, sequenced in a study of shared clonotypes between healthy human individuals. CD8 cells regarded as naive lacked CD45RO, were positively chosen for CCR7, and omitted terminally differentiated effector memory CD45RA+ cells. This table comes from immunoSEQ multiplex PCR, and its TCRdb copy is limited to in-frame clones, with some not included. The sample has around 2.1 million clones, just over 90% seen once. Sequenced material: naive CD8+ T cells from PBMCs. These receptors were obtained from a man aged 18 to 29 in good health. Some clones in this sample may be carry-over from other donors' samples.

This chain connects TRBV4-3 to TRBJ1-1; D remains unclear. CDR1 is LGHNA and CDR2 is YSLEER in the germline V gene. With 0 bases removed from V and 5 bases from J, the gap between germline ends came to 13 bases. CDR3 length: 15 amino acids. CDR3 bases: TGCGCCAGCAGCCAAGATCAGGCGGGTGGTACTGAAGCTTTCTTT. It yields the protein CASSQDQAGGTEAFF.

The chain combines TRBV19 with TRBJ2-1; D assignment may be TRBD1 or TRBD2 (6 bases each). Germline V CDR1 and CDR2: LNHDA, SQIVND (reference sequence). The CDR3 consists of 14 residues. V gave up 3 bases and J gave up 6 bases, with 12 bases separating them. DNA for the CDR3: TGTGCCAGTAGTATCGGGGGCCCTTCCAATGAGCAGTTCTTC. Amino acids: CASSIGGPSNEQFF.

This clone was observed once. The chain is built from TRBV2 and TRBJ2-7, with 8 bases identical to TRBD1. The V segment lost 3 bases and the J segment 1 base; nucleotides outside the gene matches: 2. Germline-derived CDR1 and CDR2 are SNHLY and FYNNEI. This CDR3 region has 14 residues. In DNA form, the CDR3 reads TGTGCCAGCAGTGACAGGGACAGGTCCTACGAGCAGTACTTC. It specifies CASSDRDRSYEQYF.

This chain joins TRBV7-9 and TRBJ2-1, with 14 bases identical to TRBD2. Losses at the gene ends were 5 bases for V and 8 bases for J; bases not matched to a gene: 11. Germline V gene data show CDR1 as SEHNR and CDR2 as FQNEAQ (reference sequence). The CDR3 covers 17 residues. Here the CDR3 reads CASSVGTSGSQLDEQFF. The DNA for the CDR3 is TGTGCCAGCAGCGTTGGGACTAGCGGGAGCCAGTTGGATGAGCAGTTCTTC.